Each of the 28 T cell receptor beta chains below was sequenced from the same sample in a study of blood T cell repertoires in COVID-19. Using immunoSEQ multiplex PCR, the repertoire was profiled, and TCRdb retains in-frame clones only, with some absent. The sample carries fewer than 250,000 clones, around four fifths recorded once. The sample comprised peripheral blood. Receptors originate from a man in his fifties or sixties with COVID-19, enrolled during active disease.

The rearrangement links TRBV5-6 to TRBJ2-1; D is possibly TRBD1 (5 bases). V was cut by 5 bases and J by 7 bases, with 10 bases left in between. This CDR3 region has 12 residues. Germline V lookup: CDR1 SGHDT, CDR2 YYEEEE. CDR3 in DNA: TGTGCCAGCAGTCTAACAGGTAATGAGCAGTTCTTC. Translated: CASSLTGNEQFF. The full variable domain, in which reference TRBV5-6 and TRBJ2-1 provide the parts outside the CDR3, is DAGVTQSPTHLIKTRGQQVTLRCSPKSGHDTVSWYQQALGQGPQFIFQYYEEEERQRGNFPDRFSGHQFPNYSSELNVNALLLGDSALYLCASSLTGNEQFFGPGTRLTVL.

The chain joins TRBV5-4 to TRBJ2-6, with a possible D match to TRBD1 (6 bases). Trimming stripped 4 bases from V and 2 bases from J, with 10 bases between. The CDR3 is 15 residues long. CDR1 and CDR2 (germline): SGHNT, YYREEE (reference sequence). DNA for the CDR3: TGTGCCAGCAGCCCGCCAGGGGCTGGGGCCAACGTCCTGACTTTC. This gives the protein CASSPPGAGANVLTF. Full variable domain (remainder filled in from reference TRBV5-4 and TRBJ2-6): ETGVTQSPTHLIKTRGQQVTLRCSSQSGHNTVSWYQQALGQGPQFIFQYYREEENGRGNFPPRFSGLQFPNYSSELNVNALELDDSALYLCASSPPGAGANVLTFGAGSRLTVL.

The gene calls are TRBV19 and TRBJ1-6, with D perhaps TRBD1 (6 bases). The V and J ends lost 7 bases and 6 bases respectively, with 10 bases between them. The CDR3 has 13 amino acids. The germline V gene has CDR1 LNHDA and CDR2 SQIVND (reference sequence). CDR3 DNA: TGTGCCAGTAAGGACAGCCTTAATTCACCCCTCCACTTT. Protein product: CASKDSLNSPLHF.

J is TRBJ2-7 and V is TRBV10-2, with 7 positions matching TRBD1. From germline, CDR1 is WSHSY and CDR2 SAAADI. V lost 7 bases to trimming and J lost 1 base; unmatched junction nucleotides: 4. The CDR3 runs to 13 residues. The CDR3: CASTGTASYEQYF. CDR3 nucleotide sequence: TGCGCCAGCACCGGGACAGCGTCCTACGAGCAGTACTTC.

This clone was counted at least ten times. This chain uses TRBV5-5 with TRBJ1-2; 7 bases fit TRBD1. This CDR3 spans 16 amino acids. Trimming removed 0 bases from V and 0 bases from J; junction bases left unmatched: 5. Germline loops: CDR1 SGHKS, CDR2 YYEKEE (reference sequence). As DNA, the CDR3 is TGTGCCAGCAGCTTGGGGACAGGACGGGCTAACTATGGCTACACCTTC. It specifies CASSLGTGRANYGYTF.

This clone was picked up a small number of times. This chain uses TRBV7-3 with TRBJ2-3; TRBD2 matches at 10 bases. V gave up 2 bases and J gave up 1 base; unmatched junction bases: 0. Per germline, CDR1 SGHTA and CDR2 FQGTGA. The CDR3 extends over 15 amino acids. DNA for the CDR3: TGTGCCAGCAGCTTAGGACTAGCGGGCACAGATACGCAGTATTTT. Its translation: CASSLGLAGTDTQYF.

The chain recombines TRBV6-1 with TRBJ2-3; possibly TRBD1 for D (6 bases). The CDR3 sequence is 15 residues long. V was shortened by 2 bases and J by 4 bases, with 13 bases between the two germline ends. Per the germline V gene, CDR1 is MNHNS and CDR2 is SASEGT. The CDR3 bases are TGTGCCAGCAGTGAATTTCAGGGGCTCGCAGATACGCAGTATTTT. It encodes CASSEFQGLADTQYF.

This chain connects TRBV29-1 to TRBJ2-7; 11 bases align to TRBD2. V shed 7 bases and J 1 base; nucleotides not matched to a gene: 27. The CDR3 consists of 21 residues. Germline CDR1 SQVTM, CDR2 ANQGSEA. The CDR3 coding sequence is TGCAGCGCTGTTGAGGACAGGGTTCGTTTCGGGACTAGCGGTCGATCCTACGAGCAGTACTTC. Translation gives CSAVEDRVRFGTSGRSYEQYF.

This chain joins TRBV4-1 and TRBJ1-2, with 9 bases aligning to TRBD1. Looked up from germline, CDR1 is MGHRA and CDR2 is YSYEKL. The length of the CDR3 is 15 residues. After removal of 2 bases from V and 4 bases from J, the junction contained 5 bases not matched to a gene. The CDR3 coding sequence is TGCGCCAGCAGCCAATTACAGGGACAGGGCTATGGCTACACCTTC. Translating it yields CASSQLQGQGYGYTF.

The chain has TRBV2 and TRBJ1-6; no definite D call. The germline V gene has CDR1 SNHLY and CDR2 FYNNEI. The CDR3 is made up of 12 amino acids. Trimming took off 3 bases at V and 6 bases at J, with 3 bases between the two ends. CDR3 region: CASSDSNSPLHF. As DNA, the CDR3 is TGTGCCAGCAGTGACAGTAATTCACCCCTCCACTTT.

This rearrangement joins TRBV27 to TRBJ1-1, with D perhaps TRBD1 (5 bases). Germline V lookup: CDR1 MNHEY, CDR2 SMNVEV (reference sequence). This CDR3 contains 17 residues. V was clipped by 2 bases and J by 4 bases, with 20 bases between them. This CDR3 is CASSLAGGLYGGTEAFF. The CDR3 DNA is TGTGCCAGCAGTTTAGCGGGTGGACTGTACGGGGGCACTGAAGCTTTCTTT.

In DNA form, the CDR3 reads TGTGCCAGCAGCTTGGGGGGGCGCGACTATGGCTACACCTTC. It codes for CASSLGGRDYGYTF. This rearrangement joins TRBV5-6 to TRBJ1-2, with a weak D call TRBD1 (6 bases). Trimming removed 0 bases at V and 3 bases at J, with 9 bases between. This CDR3 region has 14 residues. Germline loops: CDR1 SGHDT, CDR2 YYEEEE.

The gene calls are TRBV7-2 and TRBJ1-6, with 9 bases fitting TRBD1. CDR1 is SGHTA, CDR2 FQGNSA, per germline. The CDR3 runs to 14 residues. V shed 5 bases and J 10 bases; nucleotides not matched to a gene: 6. In nucleotides, the CDR3 is TGTGCCAGCAGCCCCGGGACAGGGAGGTCACCCCTCCACTTT. Its protein product is CASSPGTGRSPLHF.

The gene calls are TRBV3-1 (or the pseudogene TRBV3-2) and TRBJ1-2; TRBD1 matches 7 bases. CDR3 size: 16 residues. The V gene's germline CDR1 is LGHDT and CDR2 YNNKEL (reference sequence). The V and J ends lost 2 bases and 2 bases, in that order; junction bases with no gene match: 8. CDR3 protein: CASSQLTGVINYGYTF. The CDR3 DNA follows: TGTGCCAGCAGCCAATTAACAGGGGTCATCAACTATGGCTACACCTTC.

V is TRBV14 and J is TRBJ2-7, with 11 bases matching TRBD2. The CDR3 consists of 17 residues. Per the germline V gene, CDR1 is SGHDN and CDR2 is FVKESK. Losses at the gene ends were 3 bases for V and 6 bases for J; bases not matched to a gene: 13. CDR3 sequence reads: CASSHRQRSGTSGEQYF. The CDR3 DNA follows: TGTGCCAGCAGCCATCGACAGCGGTCCGGGACTAGCGGCGAGCAGTACTTC.

In its sample, this clone was seen once. The chain combines TRBV7-2 with TRBJ1-1; 7 bases are a match to TRBD1. The germline gives CDR1 SGHTA, CDR2 FQGNSA. The CDR3 contains 14 residues. The V gene end was trimmed by 4 bases and the J gene end by 4 bases; junction bases not matched to a gene: 6. CDR3 amino acids: CASSSRQGRTEAFF. In DNA form, the CDR3 reads TGTGCCAGCAGCTCACGACAGGGCCGCACTGAAGCTTTCTTT.

This rearrangement joins TRBV5-1 to TRBJ1-1; the D gene is possibly TRBD1 (6 bases). Germline-derived CDR1 and CDR2 are SGHRS and YFSETQ. The V end was cut by 4 bases, the J end by 1 base, with 14 bases between. The CDR3 runs 15 residues. CDR3 nucleotides: TGCGCCAGCAGCGCCCGGACAGATCAGAACACTGAAGCTTTCTTT. It specifies CASSARTDQNTEAFF.

This clone was recorded a few times. The V and J genes are TRBV7-9 and TRBJ1-3; TRBD1 aligns across 8 bases. V lost 4 bases to trimming and J lost 0 bases; unmatched junction nucleotides: 5. The CDR3 sequence is 16 residues long. CDR1 and CDR2 from the germline V gene are SEHNR and FQNEAQ (reference sequence). CDR3: CASSSQGAHSGNTIYF. The CDR3, as DNA: TGTGCCAGCAGCTCTCAGGGGGCCCACTCTGGAAACACCATATATTTT.

The chain combines TRBV28 with TRBJ1-2; D gene uncertain. V lost 7 bases, J lost 7 bases, and 13 bases lay in between. Germline assignment: CDR1 MDHEN and CDR2 SYDVKM. This CDR3 comprises 12 residues. The CDR3 bases are TGTGCCAGCACCCGGCGGGAGTTTGGCTACACCTTC. As protein: CASTRREFGYTF.

This chain links TRBV19 with TRBJ1-5; TRBD1 agrees at 9 bases. The V gene's germline CDR1 is LNHDA and CDR2 SQIVND (reference sequence). This CDR3 is 14 amino acids long. The V and J ends lost 5 bases and 5 bases, in that order; junction bases with no gene match: 4. In DNA, the CDR3 is TGTGCCAGTAGTTTACAGGGGGCTTATCAGCCCCAGCATTTT. Translated: CASSLQGAYQPQHF. The whole variable domain, filled in from reference TRBV19 and TRBJ1-5, reads DGGITQSPKYLFRKEGQNVTLSCEQNLNHDAMYWYRQDPGQGLRLIYYSQIVNDFQKGDIAEGYSVSREKKESFPLTVTSAQKNPTAFYLCASSLQGAYQPQHFGDGTRLSIL.

This clone was detected only a few times. V usage is TRBV10-3 and J usage is TRBJ2-5, with a weak D call TRBD2 (6 bases). The CDR3 runs to 13 residues. The ends were cut back, 2 bases at V and 5 bases at J, with 9 bases in the middle. Looked up from germline, CDR1 is ENHRY and CDR2 is SYGVKD. The CDR3 DNA is TGTGCCATCAGTGAGGGCAGCGGGGAGACCCAGTACTTC. Protein: CAISEGSGETQYF.

This chain uses TRBV12-5 with TRBJ2-5; D might be TRBD1 (5 bases). CDR3 length: 12 amino acids. V lost 5 bases to trimming and J lost 4 bases, with 8 bases between them. Germline V gene data show CDR1 as LGHNT and CDR2 as FRNRAP. CDR3 region: CASGLTAETQYF. The DNA for the CDR3 is TGTGCTAGTGGTCTGACAGCAGAGACCCAGTACTTC.

This clone was seen a few times. The chain combines TRBV11-2 with TRBJ2-1, with D unresolved. CDR3 size: 11 residues. V was trimmed by 1 base and J by 8 bases, leaving 3 bases between them. Per germline, CDR1 SGHAT and CDR2 FQNNGV. The CDR3 protein is CASSLVYEQFF. The CDR3 DNA sequence: TGTGCCAGCAGCTTAGTCTATGAGCAGTTCTTC. Looking up the rest from reference TRBV11-2 and TRBJ2-1 gives the full variable domain: EAGVAQSPRYKIIEKRQSVAFWCNPISGHATLYWYQQILGQGPKLLIQFQNNGVVDDSQLPKDRFSAERLKGVDSTLKIQPAKLEDSAVYLCASSLVYEQFFGPGTRLTVL.

CDR3 DNA: TGTGCCAGCAGTTATATGGGGGGGAATTCACCCCTCCACTTT. Encoded protein: CASSYMGGNSPLHF. The V call is TRBV27, the J call TRBJ1-6, with D perhaps TRBD1 (5 bases). CDR1 and CDR2 (germline): MNHEY, SMNVEV (reference sequence). The CDR3 runs 14 residues. The germline V and J ends were trimmed by 4 bases and 7 bases, with 11 bases remaining between them.

The chain uses TRBV4-2 and TRBJ1-3; D not certain. CDR1 LGHNA and CDR2 YNFKEQ come from the germline V gene. This CDR3 is 16 amino acids long. Deletions cut 0 bases from V and 2 bases from J, with 11 bases between. The CDR3 coding sequence is TGTGCCAGCAGCCAAGATATCGGGGAGCCTGGAAACACCATATATTTT. Protein sequence: CASSQDIGEPGNTIYF.

The chain couples TRBV19 to TRBJ1-1, with unresolved D. V lost 6 bases and J 11 bases, leaving 22 bases between the germline ends. The CDR3 totals 14 residues. CDR1 is LNHDA, CDR2 SQIVND, per germline (reference sequence). The CDR3 loop reads CASRTEAGVSWAFF. As DNA, the CDR3 is TGTGCCAGTAGGACTGAAGCGGGTGTGTCGTGGGCTTTCTTT.

The chain couples TRBV5-1 to TRBJ2-1; the match to TRBD1 covers 7 bases. V dropped 4 bases and J dropped 7; count of bases not matched to a gene: 11. Germline assignment: CDR1 SGHRS and CDR2 YFSETQ. The CDR3 totals 15 residues. The CDR3 bases are TGCGCCAGCAGCCCACTAAATCGCAGGGGGAATGAGCAGTTCTTC. This encodes CASSPLNRRGNEQFF. Full variable domain (outside the CDR3, taken from reference TRBV5-1 and TRBJ2-1): KAGVTQTPRYLIKTRGQQVTLSCSPISGHRSVSWYQQTPGQGLQFLFEYFSETQRNKGNFPGRFSGRQFSNSRSEMNVSTLELGDSALYLCASSPLNRRGNEQFFGPGTRLTVL.

The V and J genes are TRBV27 and TRBJ1-1; D is uncertain. The CDR3 consists of 15 residues. Trimming left V 0 bases short and J 0 bases short, with 8 bases between. CDR1 is MNHEY, CDR2 SMNVEV, per germline (reference sequence). The CDR3 region has the DNA TGTGCCAGCAGTTTATCGCCGCGTGTGAACACTGAAGCTTTCTTT. It translates to CASSLSPRVNTEAFF.